This T cell receptor beta chain was captured in a study of T cells after yellow fever vaccination. The CDR3 has 16 amino acids. Germline V gives CDR1 SGHVS, CDR2 FQNEAQ. Trimming cost V 2 bases and J 0 bases, with 12 bases left between them. MiXCR, run by TCRdb on the 5' RACE reads, gives a single entry per CDR3 protein. The sample lists about 630,000 distinct CDR3 sequences; over 9% were seen once. The chain is built from TRBV7-8 and TRBJ2-3; TRBD1 is a possible D gene (7 bases). This receptor was taken from a man aged 25 to 40 who received the YFV17D yellow fever vaccine. The sequences come from PBMCs, collected on the day of the yellow fever booster vaccination. The CDR3 loop is CASSLFRGASTDTQYF. CDR3 coding DNA: TGTGCCAGCAGCTTATTCAGGGGGGCAAGCACAGATACGCAGTATTTT.